The sequence of this T cell receptor beta chain was determined in a study of T cells in localized non-small cell lung cancer. Study-level findings and limits: Uninvolved nearby lung showed the greatest T cell clonality, exceeding that found in tumor. Density of T cells in blood, when higher, went with longer overall survival.

Of note for this clone: What it binds is unknown.

Measured with immunoSEQ multiplex PCR; TCRdb has only the in-frame clones, and not every one. Altogether about 78,000 clones are present, approximately 84% being singletons, with the ten largest covering 2.5% to 3%. Germline lookup yields CDR1 GTSNPN and CDR2 SVGIG (reference sequence). Between the trimmed V and J ends, which lost 4 bases and 4 bases, there was a span of 16 bases. The CDR3 has 14 amino acids. The sequences come from peripheral blood, collected before any cancer treatment. The rearrangement links TRBV30 to TRBJ1-2; D possibly corresponds to TRBD1 (6 bases). The clonotype was recovered from a man aged 35 to 70 with stage I lung adenocarcinoma. CDR3 coding DNA: TGTGCCTGGACATTTGGGCAGGGGCCCTATGGCTACACCTTC. This translates into CAWTFGQGPYGYTF.